This is a list of T cell receptor beta chains from one sample in a study of blood T cell repertoires in COVID-19. Repertoires were generated with immunoSEQ multiplex PCR, while TCRdb's copy carries only in-frame clones and drops some. The sample contains roughly 670,000 clones, about nine tenths of which appear only once. Input material: peripheral blood. These receptors were collected from a woman younger than 30 with acute or convalescent COVID-19. Each CDR3 is given with its conserved first and last residue. A D gene is named only where the DNA matches it firmly. Clone size is stated in some rows and not others, as once, few, many or a class when expanded.

V gene,D gene,CDR3 length,clone size,J gene,CDR3 protein,CDR3 DNA
TRBV10-3,TRBD1,14,NA,TRBJ1-1,CAISEQGANTEAFF,TGTGCCATCAGTGAACAGGGGGCGAACACTGAAGCTTTCTTT
TRBV2,NA,14,NA,TRBJ1-1,CASIALANTVEAFF,TGTGCCAGCATCGCTTTAGCAAATACGGTGGAAGCTTTCTTT
TRBV11-2,NA,14,NA,TRBJ1-4,CASSLTGVPEKLFF,TGTGCCAGCAGCTTGACCGGGGTCCCTGAAAAACTGTTTTTT
TRBV6-5,TRBD1,11,NA,TRBJ1-1,CASARQGPAFF,TGTGCCAGCGCGAGACAGGGCCCAGCTTTCTTT
TRBV29-1,NA,14,NA,TRBJ2-2,CSVWQGRGTGELFF,TGCAGCGTTTGGCAGGGCCGAGGCACCGGGGAGCTGTTTTTT
TRBV19,TRBD1,14,NA,TRBJ1-1,CASRPGGLITEAFF,TGTGCCAGTAGACCAGGGGGTCTCATCACTGAAGCTTTCTTT
TRBV5-1,NA,14,NA,TRBJ1-2,CASRMAGTNYGYTF,TGCGCCAGCAGAATGGCCGGGACTAACTATGGCTACACCTTC
TRBV15,TRBD1,15,NA,TRBJ1-4,CATSRGQGSGEKLFF,TGTGCCACCAGCAGAGGACAGGGCTCGGGTGAAAAACTGTTTTTT
TRBV9,NA,18,NA,TRBJ1-3,CASSGEKSPGISGNTIYF,TGTGCCAGCAGCGGCGAAAAGTCCCCCGGTATATCTGGAAACACCATATATTTT
TRBV11-1,TRBD1,15,once,TRBJ2-7,CASSLGDSPGHEQYF,TGTGCCAGCAGTCTAGGGGACAGCCCAGGTCACGAGCAGTACTTC
TRBV6-5,TRBD1,16,once,TRBJ1-1,CASSYSNRGGRAEAFF,TGTGCCAGCAGTTACTCGAACAGGGGGGGCAGGGCTGAAGCTTTCTTT
TRBV4-2,TRBD1,17,NA,TRBJ1-1,CASSQVPGTEDRTEAFF,TGTGCCAGCAGCCAAGTCCCCGGGACAGAGGATCGCACTGAAGCTTTCTTT
TRBV3-1/TRBV3-2,TRBD2,17,once,TRBJ2-1,CASSQGTSVRSYNEQFF,TGTGCCAGCAGCCAAGGGACTAGCGTGCGTTCCTACAATGAGCAGTTCTTC
TRBV7-9,NA,10,NA,TRBJ1-2,CASSAGEGTF,TGTGCCAGCAGCGCAGGAGAGGGAACCTTC
TRBV5-1,TRBD1,15,NA,TRBJ2-1,CASSSGTGVYNEQFF,TGCGCCAGCAGTAGCGGGACAGGGGTATACAATGAGCAGTTCTTC
TRBV29-1,TRBD1,15,NA,TRBJ2-3,CSAGQGDTSTDTQYF,TGCAGCGCAGGACAGGGGGACACCTCCACAGATACGCAGTATTTT
TRBV29-1,TRBD1,17,NA,TRBJ1-2,CSVEIAPGGQGAYGYTF,TGCAGCGTTGAAATCGCCCCTGGGGGACAGGGTGCGTATGGCTACACCTTC
TRBV6-5,TRBD1,15,NA,TRBJ1-5,CASRGGGTDNQPQHF,TGTGCCAGCAGGGGGGGTGGGACAGACAATCAGCCCCAGCATTTT
TRBV5-4,NA,12,NA,TRBJ1-2,CASSSRERGYTF,TGTGCCAGCAGCTCCCGGGAACGAGGCTACACCTTC
TRBV12-5,NA,12,NA,TRBJ2-1,CASARGYNEQFF,TGTGCTAGCGCACGGGGGTACAATGAGCAGTTCTTC
TRBV5-1,TRBD1,18,NA,TRBJ1-1,CASSSLAYNGDRVTEAFF,TGCGCCAGCAGCTCTTTAGCCTACAACGGGGACAGGGTCACTGAAGCTTTCTTT
TRBV6-1,TRBD1,13,NA,TRBJ1-4,CASSDRQGEKLFF,TGTGCCAGCAGTGATAGACAGGGCGAAAAACTGTTTTTT
TRBV18,TRBD1,15,NA,TRBJ1-1,CASSPAGTGATEAFF,TGTGCCAGCTCACCAGCCGGGACAGGGGCCACTGAAGCTTTCTTT
TRBV6-5,TRBD1,13,NA,TRBJ1-2,CASSYNQGGGYTF,TGTGCCAGCAGTTACAACCAAGGGGGCGGCTACACCTTC
TRBV5-6,TRBD2,13,NA,TRBJ2-1,CASSFPGGREQFF,TGTGCCAGCAGCTTTCCGGGGGGGCGTGAGCAGTTCTTC
TRBV6-5,NA,15,NA,TRBJ1-2,CASSSDRPVNYGYTF,TGTGCCAGCAGCTCCGACAGGCCTGTTAACTATGGCTACACCTTC
TRBV7-2,TRBD1,17,NA,TRBJ1-3,CASSLVRGQGVGNTIYF,TGTGCCAGCAGCTTAGTTCGGGGACAGGGGGTGGGCAACACCATATATTTT
TRBV27,NA,14,NA,TRBJ2-2,CASSAGVNTGELFF,TGTGCCAGCAGTGCCGGGGTTAACACCGGGGAGCTGTTTTTT
TRBV6-5,TRBD1,15,NA,TRBJ1-2,CASSRTGGSNYGYTF,TGTGCCAGCAGTCGTACAGGGGGGTCGAACTATGGCTACACCTTC
TRBV3-1/TRBV3-2,NA,15,few,TRBJ1-2,CASSHQGVLGYGYTF,TGTGCCAGCAGCCATCAAGGGGTCCTTGGCTATGGCTACACCTTC
TRBV2,TRBD2,14,few,TRBJ2-1,CASTLAGAYNEQFF,TGTGCCAGCACTCTAGCGGGGGCCTACAATGAGCAGTTCTTC
TRBV24-1,TRBD2,14,NA,TRBJ2-3,CAISRRGTTDTQYF,TGTGCCATCTCTCGGCGGGGGACGACAGATACGCAGTATTTT
TRBV9,NA,14,NA,TRBJ2-1,CASSVMGPGNEQFF,TGTGCCAGCAGCGTAATGGGGCCAGGGAATGAGCAGTTCTTC
TRBV5-5,TRBD2,15,NA,TRBJ2-4,CASSRLLAGVDIQYF,TGTGCCAGCAGCCGTCTTCTTGCGGGGGTGGACATTCAGTACTTC
TRBV5-1,TRBD2,15,NA,TRBJ2-1,CASSLDGGAPNEQFF,TGCGCCAGCAGCTTGGACGGGGGGGCCCCCAATGAGCAGTTCTTC
TRBV7-9,TRBD1,16,NA,TRBJ1-4,CASSPGGQGDNEKLFF,TGTGCCAGCAGCCCAGGGGGACAGGGAGATAATGAAAAACTGTTTTTT
TRBV7-7,NA,17,NA,TRBJ1-5,CASSLVFGRDKNQPQHF,TGTGCCAGCAGCTTAGTCTTTGGCAGGGATAAAAATCAGCCCCAGCATTTT
TRBV7-6,TRBD1,15,NA,TRBJ1-2,CASSLRGQGSYGYTF,TGTGCCAGCAGCTTAAGGGGACAGGGGTCCTATGGCTACACCTTC
TRBV19,NA,14,once,TRBJ1-2,CASSPTQVNYGYTF,TGTGCCAGTAGCCCAACACAGGTGAACTATGGCTACACCTTC
TRBV3-1/TRBV3-2,NA,15,NA,TRBJ1-4,CASSQTAWGNEKLFF,TGTGCCAGCAGCCAGACAGCTTGGGGTAATGAAAAACTGTTTTTT
TRBV12-3/TRBV12-4,TRBD1,12,NA,TRBJ2-7,CASRSGGDEQYF,TGTGCCAGCAGGTCAGGGGGCGACGAGCAGTACTTC
TRBV7-2,NA,18,NA,TRBJ2-3,CASSPPRGEGKGTDTQYF,TGTGCCAGCAGCCCCCCGCGTGGTGAGGGTAAAGGCACAGATACGCAGTATTTT